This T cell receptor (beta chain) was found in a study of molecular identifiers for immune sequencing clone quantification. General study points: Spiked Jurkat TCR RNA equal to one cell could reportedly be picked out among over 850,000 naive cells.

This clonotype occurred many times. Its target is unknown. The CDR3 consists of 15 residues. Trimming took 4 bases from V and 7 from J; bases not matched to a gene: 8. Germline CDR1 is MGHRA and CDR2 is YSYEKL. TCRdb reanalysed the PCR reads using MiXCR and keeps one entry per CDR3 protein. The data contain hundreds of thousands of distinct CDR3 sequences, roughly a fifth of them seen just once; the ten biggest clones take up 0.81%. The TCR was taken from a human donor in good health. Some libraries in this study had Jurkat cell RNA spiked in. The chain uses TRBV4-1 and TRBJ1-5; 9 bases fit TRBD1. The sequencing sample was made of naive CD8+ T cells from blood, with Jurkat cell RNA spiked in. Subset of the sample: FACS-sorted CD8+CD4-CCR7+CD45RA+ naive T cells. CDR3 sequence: CASSRTGTGLQPQHF. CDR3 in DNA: TGCGCCAGCAGCCGTACCGGGACAGGGCTCCAGCCCCAGCATTTT.